This T cell receptor (beta chain) was captured by sequencing in a study of blood T cell repertoires in COVID-19. The CDR3 sequence is 14 residues long. Germline CDR1 SGHTA, CDR2 FQGNSA. The V gene end was trimmed by 4 bases and the J gene end by 6 bases; junction bases not matched to a gene: 7. The cohort comprised adults aged about 18 to 100 years residing in about two dozen US areas. Two negative PCRs, clearance, or symptom resolution were required of recovered Cohort 3 donors. Some clones are missing from TCRdb's copy, which holds only in-frame ones; the method was immunoSEQ multiplex PCR. Of about 130,000 clones in the sample, approximately 80% are singletons; the top ten hold around 10%.

This rearrangement joins TRBV7-2 to TRBJ2-3; 7 nucleotides align to TRBD1. This sequence was found in a middle-aged man who had recovered from COVID-19. The source material was PBMCs or T cells enriched from blood (not recorded which). CDR3 residues: CASSSTGVMDTQYF. The DNA of the CDR3 is TGTGCCAGCAGCTCAACAGGGGTAATGGATACGCAGTATTTT.